This T cell receptor (beta chain) comes out of a study of regulatory and conventional T cells in RAG deficiency. The assay was immunoSEQ multiplex PCR, and TCRdb's table has in-frame clones only and misses some. Of about 30,000 clones in the sample, 90% to 95% were seen once. V lost 10 bases and J lost 2, with 16 bases in between. The CDR3 sequence is 14 residues long. The V gene's germline CDR1 is LNHDA and CDR2 SQIVND (reference sequence). Whole-study findings and limits: Omenn patients showed >75% Treg-Tconv overlap and shorter CDR3 lengths. Compared with controls, unique Treg TCR beta sequences dropped around 100-fold in Omenn syndrome and CID/AS.

With regard to this clone: Its specificity is unknown.

Genomic DNA came from blood conventional CD4+ T cells gated CD25-low CD127-high. These same data were also listed under a study on regulatory T cells. That paper adds: The primer mix had 52 TRBV and 13 TRBJ primers.

This clonotype originated in a human donor in good health. Sequencing was performed on CD25- CD4+ T cells sorted from blood. V gene TRBV19 combines with J gene TRBJ2-3; possible D gene TRBD2, 5 bases. The CDR3 bases are TGTGCCACTAAGACTAACGGGGACACAGATACGCAGTATTTT. As protein: CATKTNGDTDTQYF.